Here is one T cell receptor (beta chain) with its context. Its antigen is as yet unknown. The sample comes from a study of shared clonotypes between healthy human individuals. Across the study: The plates for each donor numbered three CD4 naive, three CD4 memory, two CD8 naive and one CD8 memory.

Germline values: CDR1 KGHSH, CDR2 LQKENI. CDR3 length equals 16 residues. The trim removed 3 bases at V and 8 bases at J, leaving 11 bases unmatched. Measured with immunoSEQ multiplex PCR; TCRdb has only the in-frame clones, and not every one. Of about 820,000 clones listed, around 92% are singletons. Study-wide points: Among donors, sharing of clonotypes was expected to be affected by sequencing depth. Some naive CD4 clonotypes, approximately 4.5%, turned up in common across four donors. Clonotypes which were not shared had lower generation probabilities than clonotypes that all four donors shared.

Naive CD8 populations comprised CD45RO-negative cells positively selected for CCR7, excluding terminally differentiated effector memory CD45RA+ cells. The gene calls are TRBV18 and TRBJ2-1, with TRBD1 identical over 9 bases. This receptor was taken from a man younger than 40 in good health. Sequenced: naive CD8+ T cells sorted from blood. CDR3 in DNA: TGTGCCAGCTCACCCGGGGGGACAGGGAAGGCTGATGAGCAGTTCTTC. Translating it yields CASSPGGTGKADEQFF.